Reported below is one T cell receptor (beta chain). Antigen specificity is unknown. J gave up 2 bases and V 10 bases, and 7 bases lay outside the gene matches. There are 15 residues in the CDR3. Germline V gene lookup returns CDR1 ENHRY and CDR2 SYGVKD. This sample is drawn from a study of PD-1 blockade in classical Hodgkin lymphoma. Whole-study results and caveats: A significant rise in TCR diversity was seen by C4D1 for CD4+ cells but not for CD8+ cells. Diversity similar to that of newly diagnosed patients was seen at baseline in complete responders. TCR diversity at baseline was reported to be reduced in newly diagnosed patients relative to healthy donors.

Each of the patients experienced relapse following autologous stem cell transplantation, and their brentuximab vedotin exposure differed. Responses achieved at best were complete response, partial response or progressive disease. Sequencing was performed with immunoSEQ multiplex PCR; in TCRdb, only in-frame clones are kept and a portion is missing. The table records fewer than 75,000 clones, 88% of them present only once. Specimen: peripheral blood mononuclear cells (PBMCs), collected before the second cycle of nivolumab. The origin of this receptor is a human donor with classical Hodgkin lymphoma. This chain uses TRBV10-3 with TRBJ2-5, with 13 bases fitting TRBD2. The CDR3 sequence is CASGLAGELQETQYF. CDR3 nucleotides: TGTGCCAGCGGACTAGCGGGGGAGCTTCAAGAGACCCAGTACTTC.